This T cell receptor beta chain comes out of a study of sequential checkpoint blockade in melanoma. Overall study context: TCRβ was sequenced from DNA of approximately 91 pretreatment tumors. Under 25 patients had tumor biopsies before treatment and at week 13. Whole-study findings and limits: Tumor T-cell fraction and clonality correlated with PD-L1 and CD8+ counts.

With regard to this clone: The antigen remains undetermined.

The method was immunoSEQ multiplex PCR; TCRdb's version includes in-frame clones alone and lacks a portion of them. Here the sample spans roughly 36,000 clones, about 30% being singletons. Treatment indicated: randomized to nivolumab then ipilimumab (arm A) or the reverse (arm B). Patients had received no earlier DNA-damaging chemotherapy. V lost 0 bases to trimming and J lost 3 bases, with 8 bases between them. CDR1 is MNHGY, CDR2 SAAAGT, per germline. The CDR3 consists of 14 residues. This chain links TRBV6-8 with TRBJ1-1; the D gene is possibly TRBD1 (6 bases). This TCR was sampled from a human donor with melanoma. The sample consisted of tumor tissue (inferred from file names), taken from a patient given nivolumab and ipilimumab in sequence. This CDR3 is CASSYSRTDTEAFF. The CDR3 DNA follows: TGTGCCAGCAGTTACTCGAGGACAGACACTGAAGCTTTCTTT.